This T cell receptor beta chain was captured in a study of blood T cell repertoires in COVID-19. As for the study in general: The cDNA or gDNA used as material had been derived from T cells, B-cell-depleted T cells, or PBMCs.

Sequencing was performed with immunoSEQ multiplex PCR; in TCRdb, only in-frame clones are kept and a portion is missing. The data show 300,000 to 400,000 clones, 86% seen once. Those enrolled, adults aged 18 to 89 years, came from 24 US areas. The CDR3 has 14 amino acids. Germline V gene sequence: CDR1 SNHLY, CDR2 FYNNEI. V was clipped by 3 bases and J by 0 bases, with 8 bases between them. This TCR was recovered from a woman between 35 and 50 years old with acute COVID-19. The rearrangement links TRBV2 to TRBJ1-1; a possible D gene is TRBD1 (5 bases). Sequencing used PBMCs or T cells enriched from blood (not recorded which). DNA of the CDR3: TGTGCCAGCAGTGACAGGACACTGAACACTGAAGCTTTCTTT. Translated, it gives CASSDRTLNTEAFF.